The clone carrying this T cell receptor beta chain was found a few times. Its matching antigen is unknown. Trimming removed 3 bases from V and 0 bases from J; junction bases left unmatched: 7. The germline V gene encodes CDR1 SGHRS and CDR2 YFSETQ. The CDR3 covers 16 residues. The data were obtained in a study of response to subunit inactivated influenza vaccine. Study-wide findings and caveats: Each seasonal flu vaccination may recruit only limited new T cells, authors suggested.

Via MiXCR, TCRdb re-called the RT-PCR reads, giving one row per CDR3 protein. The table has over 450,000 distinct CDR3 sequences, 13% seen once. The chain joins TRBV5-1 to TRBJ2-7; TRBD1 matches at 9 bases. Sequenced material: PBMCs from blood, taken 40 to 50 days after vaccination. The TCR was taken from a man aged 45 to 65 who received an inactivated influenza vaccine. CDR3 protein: CASSSTGGTFSYEQYF. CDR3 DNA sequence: TGCGCCAGCAGCTCCACAGGGGGCACCTTCTCCTACGAGCAGTACTTC.